Listed below are T cell receptor beta chains from one sample, sequenced in a study of T cell changes during pregnancy in multiple sclerosis. The data were produced by immunoSEQ multiplex PCR, yet TCRdb's version contains in-frame clones alone and is incomplete. The sample has under 95,000 clones; approximately 92% are singletons. The sample in question was peripheral blood, obtained in the second trimester of pregnancy. These receptor sequences come from a female donor in good health, enrolled as a control in a pregnancy study. CDR3s include the opening cysteine and the closing phenylalanine or tryptophan. The order of the fields is V gene, J gene, D gene, clone size, CDR3 protein, CDR3 DNA. The D gene is left open where the match is weak. Size tells how often a clone was seen (once, few, many) or the class of an expanded clone, and some rows leave it out.

v_call: TRBV11-2; j_call: TRBJ2-7; d_call: -; clone_size: -; cdr3_aa: CASSLQMIRGHEQYF; cdr3_nt: TGTGCCAGCAGCCTTCAGATGATCCGTGGGCACGAGCAGTACTTC
v_call: TRBV12-5; j_call: TRBJ1-1; d_call: TRBD1; clone_size: -; cdr3_aa: CASGLQGFYTEAFF; cdr3_nt: TGTGCTAGTGGTTTACAGGGGTTTTACACTGAAGCTTTCTTT
v_call: TRBV7-2; j_call: TRBJ2-5; d_call: -; clone_size: -; cdr3_aa: CASSLRAAGEETQYF; cdr3_nt: TGTGCCAGCAGCTTAAGAGCGGCAGGGGAAGAGACCCAGTACTTC
v_call: TRBV27; j_call: TRBJ2-7; d_call: TRBD1; clone_size: -; cdr3_aa: CASSSGQQTYEQYF; cdr3_nt: TGTGCCAGCAGTTCGGGACAGCAGACCTACGAGCAGTACTTC
v_call: TRBV6-4; j_call: TRBJ2-1; d_call: -; clone_size: -; cdr3_aa: CASTRDNEQFF; cdr3_nt: TGTGCCAGCACCAGGGACAATGAGCAGTTCTTC
v_call: TRBV4-3; j_call: TRBJ1-1; d_call: TRBD1; clone_size: -; cdr3_aa: CASSPYRGNTEAFF; cdr3_nt: TGCGCCAGCAGCCCCTACAGGGGAAACACTGAAGCTTTCTTT
v_call: TRBV5-4; j_call: TRBJ2-3; d_call: -; clone_size: -; cdr3_aa: CASTAGGAPPSTDTQYF; cdr3_nt: TGTGCCAGCACGGCTGGGGGGGCCCCCCCCAGCACAGATACGCAGTATTTT
v_call: TRBV4-3; j_call: TRBJ2-2; d_call: -; clone_size: -; cdr3_aa: CASSQGINEIGRGTGELFF; cdr3_nt: TGCGCCAGCAGCCAAGGAATAAATGAGATAGGCAGGGGAACCGGGGAGCTGTTTTTT
v_call: TRBV9; j_call: TRBJ1-1; d_call: TRBD1; clone_size: -; cdr3_aa: CASSVGTGLEAFF; cdr3_nt: TGTGCCAGCAGCGTCGGGACAGGGCTTGAAGCTTTCTTT
v_call: TRBV11-1; j_call: TRBJ1-2; d_call: -; clone_size: -; cdr3_aa: CASSAGILDGYTF; cdr3_nt: TGTGCCAGCAGCGCCGGTATACTAGATGGCTACACCTTC
v_call: TRBV30; j_call: TRBJ2-7; d_call: -; clone_size: -; cdr3_aa: CAWSRGHEQYF; cdr3_nt: TGTGCCTGGTCCAGGGGCCACGAGCAGTACTTC
v_call: TRBV9; j_call: TRBJ2-7; d_call: -; clone_size: -; cdr3_aa: CASSVDTIYEQYF; cdr3_nt: TGTGCCAGCAGCGTAGACACGATCTACGAGCAGTACTTC
v_call: TRBV19; j_call: TRBJ2-6; d_call: -; clone_size: once; cdr3_aa: CASSTRVLSGANVLTF; cdr3_nt: TGTGCCAGTAGTACCCGAGTCCTCTCTGGGGCCAACGTCCTGACTTTC
v_call: TRBV4-3; j_call: TRBJ1-1; d_call: TRBD1; clone_size: -; cdr3_aa: CASSQDWETGMVVSTEAFF; cdr3_nt: TGCGCCAGCAGCCAAGATTGGGAGACAGGGATGGTAGTGAGCACTGAAGCTTTCTTT
v_call: TRBV5-6; j_call: TRBJ2-1; d_call: -; clone_size: -; cdr3_aa: CASSFLQRSSEQFF; cdr3_nt: TGTGCCAGCAGCTTTCTCCAGAGGTCGAGTGAGCAGTTCTTC
v_call: TRBV11-3; j_call: TRBJ2-3; d_call: TRBD2; clone_size: -; cdr3_aa: CASSPRLAVADTQYF; cdr3_nt: TGTGCCAGCAGTCCTAGACTAGCAGTGGCAGATACGCAGTATTTT
v_call: TRBV18; j_call: TRBJ2-2; d_call: -; clone_size: -; cdr3_aa: CASSPQGFGSNTGELFF; cdr3_nt: TGTGCCAGCTCACCACAGGGGTTTGGATCTAACACCGGGGAGCTGTTTTTT
v_call: TRBV5-6; j_call: TRBJ1-1; d_call: -; clone_size: -; cdr3_aa: CASSLVGDTVTEAFF; cdr3_nt: TGTGCCAGCAGCTTGGTGGGTGACACGGTCACTGAAGCTTTCTTT
v_call: TRBV21-1; j_call: TRBJ1-1; d_call: -; clone_size: -; cdr3_aa: CASTGGTEAFF; cdr3_nt: TGTGCCAGCACTGGAGGCACTGAAGCTTTCTTT
v_call: TRBV6-5; j_call: TRBJ2-1; d_call: TRBD1; clone_size: -; cdr3_aa: CASSLPGTGRYNEQFF; cdr3_nt: TGTGCCAGCAGTTTACCCGGGACAGGTAGATACAATGAGCAGTTCTTC
v_call: TRBV6-1; j_call: TRBJ1-2; d_call: -; clone_size: -; cdr3_aa: CASSALVTENYGYTF; cdr3_nt: TGTGCCAGCAGTGCTCTGGTGACGGAGAACTATGGCTACACCTTC
v_call: TRBV4-3; j_call: TRBJ1-4; d_call: -; clone_size: -; cdr3_aa: CASSQEPGNEKLFF; cdr3_nt: TGCGCCAGCAGCCAAGAGCCAGGGAATGAAAAACTGTTTTTT
v_call: TRBV4-2; j_call: TRBJ2-3; d_call: TRBD2; clone_size: -; cdr3_aa: CASSQDRVTGTREDTQYF; cdr3_nt: TGTGCCAGCAGCCAAGATCGGGTAACCGGGACTAGAGAGGATACGCAGTATTTT
v_call: TRBV7-7; j_call: TRBJ1-4; d_call: -; clone_size: -; cdr3_aa: CASSATVNEKLFF; cdr3_nt: TGTGCTAGCAGTGCTACGGTTAATGAAAAACTGTTTTTT
v_call: TRBV6-5; j_call: TRBJ1-1; d_call: TRBD1; clone_size: -; cdr3_aa: CASSPVVRGRTEAFF; cdr3_nt: TGTGCCAGCAGTCCTGTGGTCAGGGGGCGGACTGAAGCTTTCTTT
v_call: TRBV5-1; j_call: TRBJ2-3; d_call: TRBD2; clone_size: -; cdr3_aa: CASSWRGTSGDSDTQYF; cdr3_nt: TGCGCCAGCAGCTGGCGGGGGACTAGCGGGGATTCAGATACGCAGTATTTT
v_call: TRBV25-1; j_call: TRBJ2-7; d_call: TRBD2; clone_size: -; cdr3_aa: CASSDLDAGDYEQYF; cdr3_nt: TGTGCCAGCAGTGATCTGGACGCGGGGGACTACGAGCAGTACTTC
v_call: TRBV5-4; j_call: TRBJ2-5; d_call: TRBD2; clone_size: -; cdr3_aa: CASSPGTSGGNQETQYF; cdr3_nt: TGTGCCAGCAGCCCGGGGACTAGCGGGGGGAACCAAGAGACCCAGTACTTC
v_call: TRBV23-1; j_call: TRBJ2-7; d_call: -; clone_size: -; cdr3_aa: CASSPPRDSSLVTYEQYF; cdr3_nt: TGCGCCAGCAGTCCCCCGCGGGACAGTTCACTCGTAACCTACGAGCAGTACTTC
v_call: TRBV27; j_call: TRBJ1-1; d_call: -; clone_size: -; cdr3_aa: CASRRVDTEAFF; cdr3_nt: TGTGCCAGCCGCCGGGTGGACACTGAAGCTTTCTTT